This TCR beta chain was captured in a study of cytomegalovirus exposure and HLA in healthy donors. Regarding the study as a whole: A later analysis showed that HLA-associated TCR beta chains had undergone more clonal expansion than equally common others. Cytomegalovirus status was reportedly diagnosed by the classifier with high sensitivity and specificity. Most of the CMV-associated TCR beta chains (in a later analysis) appeared to be HLA-restricted.

Turning to this clone: Its antigen is undetermined.

The donors comprised healthy bone marrow donors. The PCR contained 60 Vbeta and 13 Jbeta primers. Method: immunoSEQ multiplex PCR; TCRdb's copy keeps in-frame clones and lacks some. Here the sample spans about 120,000 clones, approximately 80% being singletons. Sequenced input: PBMCs. This TCR was sampled from a female donor in good health and CMV-seropositive.

The CDR3 nucleotides read TGTGCCAGCAGTTTCACAGGGTTGATACAGCCCCAGCATTTT. This gives the protein CASSFTGLIQPQHF. V and J are TRBV27 and TRBJ1-5; tentatively, D is TRBD1 (6 bases). The germline V gene has CDR1 MNHEY and CDR2 SMNVEV (reference sequence). The CDR3 has 14 amino acids. V dropped 3 bases and J dropped 7 bases, with 13 bases sitting between them.